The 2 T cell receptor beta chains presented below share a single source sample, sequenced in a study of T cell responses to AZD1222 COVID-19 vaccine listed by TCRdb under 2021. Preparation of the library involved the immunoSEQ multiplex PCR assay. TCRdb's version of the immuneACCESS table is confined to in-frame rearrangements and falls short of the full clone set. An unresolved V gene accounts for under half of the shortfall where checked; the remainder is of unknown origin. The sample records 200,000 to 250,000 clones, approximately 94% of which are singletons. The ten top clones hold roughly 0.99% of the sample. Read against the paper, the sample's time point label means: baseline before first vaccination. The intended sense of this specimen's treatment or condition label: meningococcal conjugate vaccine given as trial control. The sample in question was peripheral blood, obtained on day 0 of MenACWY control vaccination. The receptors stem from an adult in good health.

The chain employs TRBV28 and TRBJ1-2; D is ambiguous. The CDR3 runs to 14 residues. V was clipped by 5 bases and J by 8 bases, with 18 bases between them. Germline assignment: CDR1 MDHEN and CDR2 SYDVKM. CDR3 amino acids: CASSPGWLTEGYTF. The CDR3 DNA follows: TGTGCCAGCAGTCCCGGGTGGCTAACCGAAGGCTACACCTTC.

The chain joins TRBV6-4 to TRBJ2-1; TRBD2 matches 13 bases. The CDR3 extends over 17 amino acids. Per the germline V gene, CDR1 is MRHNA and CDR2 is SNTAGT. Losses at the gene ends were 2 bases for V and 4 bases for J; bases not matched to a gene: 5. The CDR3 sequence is CASSDRRTSGGYNEQFF. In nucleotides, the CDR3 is TGTGCCAGCAGTGACCGACGGACTAGCGGGGGATACAATGAGCAGTTCTTC.